The rows below give T cell receptor beta chains drawn from one sample of a study of blood T cells in healthy people across ages. A single record per CDR3 protein comes from TCRdb applying MiXCR to the 5' RACE reads. The profile covers approximately 2,000,000 distinct CDR3 sequences, with about two fifths appearing a single time and more than 20% taken by the ten largest. The sample comprised blood. The receptors come from a human donor in good health. CDR3s include the opening cysteine and the closing phenylalanine or tryptophan. Each record gives: D gene, J gene, V gene, clone size, CDR3 protein, CDR3 DNA. The D gene is left open where the match is weak. Clone size appears in some rows only: once, few, many, or a class for an expanded clone.

. | TRBJ1-1 | TRBV5-1 | . | CASSQTADTEAFF | TGCGCCAGCAGCCAGACAGCTGACACTGAAGCTTTCTTT
. | TRBJ1-1 | TRBV7-3 | many | CASSLAGKPEAFF | TGTGCCAGCAGCTTAGCCGGGAAGCCTGAAGCTTTCTTT
TRBD2 | TRBJ2-1 | TRBV5-4 | once | CASSFSGGGPKNNEQFF | TGTGCCAGCAGCTTTAGCGGGGGCGGTCCAAAAAACAATGAGCAGTTCTTC
TRBD1 | TRBJ1-2 | TRBV5-1 | many | CASSRDRAYGYTF | TGCGCCAGCAGCCGCGACAGGGCCTATGGCTACACCTTC
. | TRBJ1-4 | TRBV20-1 | . | CSARESLNEKLFF | TGCAGTGCTAGAGAAAGTCTTAATGAAAAACTGTTTTTT
. | TRBJ1-2 | TRBV6-1 | once | CASSDSKGLSYGYTF | TGTGCCAGCAGTGATTCTAAGGGGCTGAGCTATGGCTACACCTTC
. | TRBJ2-5 | TRBV20-1 | . | CSANREFEQYF | TGCAGTGCTAACAGGGAATTTGAGCAGTACTTC
TRBD1 | TRBJ2-7 | TRBV5-5 | few | CASSFRTGSSYEQYF | TGTGCCAGCAGCTTTAGGACAGGGAGCTCCTACGAGCAGTACTTC
. | TRBJ1-2 | TRBV9 | . | CASSVQGIGYTF | TGTGCCAGCAGCGTCCAGGGTATTGGCTACACCTTC
. | TRBJ2-7 | TRBV7-6 | few | CASSSESPFGSYEQYF | TGTGCCAGCAGCTCCGAGTCCCCCTTTGGATCCTACGAGCAGTACTTC
. | TRBJ2-7 | TRBV11-2 | . | CASSLDHSSVRGYEQYF | TGTGCCAGCAGCTTAGACCATAGCAGTGTGAGGGGATACGAGCAGTACTTC
. | TRBJ2-7 | TRBV9 | . | CASSVSASSYEQYF | TGTGCCAGCAGCGTATCGGCCAGCTCCTACGAGCAGTACTTC
. | TRBJ2-7 | TRBV29-1 | . | CSGGPTRETRYF | TGCAGCGGGGGACCGACCAGAGAGACCCGGTACTTC
. | TRBJ2-1 | TRBV5-8 | . | CASGLSYNEQFF | TGTGCCAGCGGCCTCTCCTACAATGAGCAGTTCTTC
. | TRBJ2-1 | TRBV28 | . | CASSLGGTVLGEQFF | TGTGCCAGTAGTTTAGGTGGGACCGTATTGGGTGAGCAGTTCTTC
. | TRBJ2-3 | TRBV11-3 | . | CASKRIGVDTQYF | TGTGCCAGCAAACGGATAGGGGTGGATACGCAGTATTTT
. | TRBJ2-3 | TRBV12-3/TRBV12-4 | once | CASSLGGFATDTQYF | TGTGCCAGCAGTTTAGGAGGGTTTGCCACAGATACGCAGTATTTT
. | TRBJ1-4 | TRBV29-1 | . | CSVGRTDLNEKLFF | TGCAGCGTTGGCCGGACAGACCTTAATGAAAAACTGTTTTTT
TRBD1 | TRBJ1-2 | TRBV29-1 | few | CSVDEDRGLMWNGYTF | TGCAGCGTTGACGAAGACAGGGGGCTGATGTGGAATGGCTACACCTTC
TRBD2 | TRBJ2-5 | TRBV12-3/TRBV12-4 | . | CASSLGAGVLIKTQYF | TGTGCCAGCAGTTTGGGAGCGGGAGTCCTTATTAAGACCCAGTACTTC
. | TRBJ2-7 | TRBV20-1 | . | CSARDLASSYEQYF | TGCAGTGCTAGAGATTTAGCGAGCTCCTACGAGCAGTACTTC
. | TRBJ1-2 | TRBV6-1 | many | CASSVDSGYGYTF | TGTGCCAGCAGTGTTGACAGTGGATATGGCTACACCTTC
TRBD2 | TRBJ2-3 | TRBV20-1 | . | CSARDQASGGITDTQYF | TGCAGTGCTAGAGATCAGGCTAGCGGGGGTATAACAGATACGCAGTATTTT
. | TRBJ2-4 | TRBV7-8 | . | CASSLSVVEEAKNIQYF | TGTGCCAGCAGCTTATCCGTCGTTGAGGAGGCCAAAAACATTCAGTACTTC
TRBD1 | TRBJ2-7 | TRBV9 | few | CASSPRPGDRLHEQYF | TGTGCCAGCAGCCCCCGCCCAGGGGACAGGCTACACGAGCAGTACTTC
. | TRBJ1-2 | TRBV6-5 | few | CASSYSRSGTRNHYGYTF | TGTGCCAGCAGTTACTCACGCTCCGGGACAAGGAATCACTATGGCTACACCTTC
TRBD1 | TRBJ2-7 | TRBV12-3/TRBV12-4 | . | CASSRTGQASYEQYF | TGTGCCAGCAGCCGAACGGGACAGGCTTCCTACGAGCAGTACTTC
. | TRBJ2-2 | TRBV6-2/TRBV6-3 | . | CASTQGSTGELFF | TGTGCCAGCACCCAGGGTAGCACCGGGGAGCTGTTTTTT
TRBD1 | TRBJ1-2 | TRBV6-1 | . | CASSERQGEDYGYTF | TGTGCCAGCAGTGAAAGGCAGGGGGAGGACTATGGCTACACCTTC
. | TRBJ1-1 | TRBV24-1 | few | CATSRGQTEAFF | TGTGCCACCAGTCGGGGGCAAACTGAAGCTTTCTTT
. | TRBJ1-4 | TRBV3-1 | . | CASSQGLGGSTNEKLFF | TGTGCCAGCAGCCAAGGCCTCGGGGGGTCAACTAATGAAAAACTGTTTTTT
TRBD2 | TRBJ2-3 | TRBV5-1 | few | CASSFISGEQDTQYF | TGCGCCAGCAGCTTCATTAGCGGGGAACAAGATACGCAGTATTTT
TRBD1 | TRBJ2-7 | TRBV7-2 | once | CARSLDRASYEQYF | TGTGCCAGAAGCTTGGACAGGGCCTCCTACGAGCAGTACTTC
TRBD1 | TRBJ2-7 | TRBV12-3/TRBV12-4 | few | CASSWETGSPYEQYF | TGTGCCAGCAGTTGGGAGACAGGGAGTCCCTACGAGCAGTACTTC
. | TRBJ1-5 | TRBV9 | . | CASSVDDNQPQHF | TGTGCCAGCAGCGTAGACGACAATCAGCCCCAGCATTTT
. | TRBJ2-3 | TRBV6-5 | . | CASSLMLADTQYF | TGTGCCAGCAGTTTAATGTTGGCAGATACGCAGTATTTT
TRBD1 | TRBJ1-5 | TRBV12-3/TRBV12-4 | . | CASSLTFHLGGRGGQPQHF | TGTGCCAGCAGTTTAACCTTCCACCTGGGAGGCAGGGGGGGACAGCCCCAGCATTTT
. | TRBJ1-2 | TRBV20-1 | . | CSARSGQPSYGYTF | TGCAGTGCTAGAAGTGGACAGCCTTCCTATGGCTACACCTTC
. | TRBJ2-2 | TRBV12-3/TRBV12-4 | . | CASSLGVAYTGELFF | TGTGCCAGCAGTTTAGGCGTCGCCTACACCGGGGAGCTGTTTTTT
. | TRBJ1-4 | TRBV4-2 | . | CASSQDRGLTRGKLFF | TGTGCCAGCAGCCAAGATCGCGGGTTGACTCGGGGTAAACTGTTTTTT
. | TRBJ2-3 | TRBV4-1 | . | CASSQFGGVTDTQYF | TGCGCCAGCAGCCAATTTGGAGGGGTCACAGATACGCAGTATTTT